The entry below describes one T cell receptor beta chain. Mismatch with germline at one junction end may stem from a read error. The data stem from a study of T cell responses to AZD1222 COVID-19 vaccine. The protocol was immunoSEQ multiplex PCR, while the TCRdb copy is restricted to in-frame clones and leaves out a portion. The sample lists 150,000 to 200,000 clones, 80% to 95% occurring once. CDR1 is LGHNA and CDR2 is YSLEER in the germline V gene. The CDR3 spans 14 residues. The chain recombines TRBV4-3 with TRBJ1-1; TRBD1 might be the D (5 bases). This receptor was identified in an adult in good health. The input for sequencing was peripheral blood, taken on day 0 of AZD1222 vaccination. CDR3 sequence (DNA): TGCGCCAGCAGCCCAAATAGCGGGGCCCCGGGGTCCCTCTTT. Residues: CASSPNSGAPGSLF.